The 32 T cell receptor beta chains presented below share a single source sample, sequenced in a study of technical replicates of blood from a few donors (dated by TCRdb to 2016 to 2017). The library was produced with the immunoSEQ multiplex PCR assay. TCRdb took this table from immuneACCESS and kept in-frame rearrangements with V and J called. Such tables lack part of the clones; where checked against another copy, unresolved V genes explain under half of the gap, and the rest is unexplained. This sample comprises fewer than 85,000 clones, 94% of them detected only once. Together, the top ten hold approximately 0.4% of the sample. Sequencing was carried out using T cells isolated from PBMCs. The receptors here all came from a human donor in good health.

This chain joins TRBV7-2 and TRBJ1-5; 9 nucleotides match TRBD1. The CDR3 loop spans 15 amino acids. V lost 4 bases to trimming and J lost 0 bases; unmatched junction nucleotides: 1. The germline V gene encodes CDR1 SGHTA and CDR2 FQGNSA. Written as DNA, the CDR3 is TGTGCCAGCAGCTGGACAGGGGATAGCAATCAGCCCCAGCATTTT. This codes for CASSWTGDSNQPQHF.

V and J are TRBV28 and TRBJ2-1; a possible D gene is TRBD2 (5 bases). Trimming cost V 2 bases and J 3 bases, with 8 bases left between them. Germline V CDR1 and CDR2: MDHEN, SYDVKM. The CDR3 runs to 14 residues. DNA for the CDR3: TGTGCCAGCAGTTTACTCCGGGACTACAATGAGCAGTTCTTC. It translates to CASSLLRDYNEQFF. Supplemented by reference TRBV28 and TRBJ2-1, the full variable domain reads DVKVTQSSRYLVKRTGEKVFLECVQDMDHENMFWYRQDPGLGLRLIYFSYDVKMKEKGDIPEGYSVSREKKERFSLILESASTNQTSMYLCASSLLRDYNEQFFGPGTRLTVL.

The chain uses TRBV4-2 and TRBJ2-7; possibly TRBD2 for D (6 bases). CDR1 and CDR2 (germline): LGHNA, YNFKEQ. V lost 0 bases and J lost 0, with 15 bases in between. The length of the CDR3 is 17 residues. This CDR3 is CASSQEAGYLPSYEQYF. Written as DNA, the CDR3 is TGTGCCAGCAGCCAAGAAGCGGGTTACTTACCCTCCTACGAGCAGTACTTC.

This chain connects TRBV7-2 to TRBJ2-1, with 8 bases lining up with TRBD2. With V trimmed by 5 bases and J by 3 bases, 9 bases remained unmatched. This CDR3 contains 16 residues. Per the germline V gene, CDR1 is SGHTA and CDR2 is FQGNSA. CDR3 DNA sequence: TGTGCCAGCAGCCCAGGACCGGGAGGGGGCTACAATGAGCAGTTCTTC. Its protein is CASSPGPGGGYNEQFF.

The rearrangement joins TRBV20-1 to TRBJ2-7; 7 positions match TRBD1. The CDR3 has 11 amino acids. Germline lookup yields CDR1 DFQATT and CDR2 SNEGSKA (reference sequence). The chain's CDR3 is CRVGTVYEQYF. The CDR3 DNA follows: TGCAGAGTCGGGACAGTCTACGAGCAGTACTTC.

V gene TRBV7-9 combines with J gene TRBJ1-4, with 7 nucleotides matching TRBD1. J lost 6 bases, V lost 5 bases, and 15 bases had no gene match. This CDR3 region has 17 residues. CDR1 is SEHNR, CDR2 FQNEAQ, per germline (reference sequence). The CDR3 DNA sequence: TGTGCCAGCAGCCCTGGTACCAGGGGGTATTTTCATGAAAAACTGTTTTTT. This translates into CASSPGTRGYFHEKLFF.

This clone was found once. V usage is TRBV19 and J usage is TRBJ2-1; a weak D match, TRBD2 (6 bases). The CDR3 runs 17 residues. Per the germline V gene, CDR1 is LNHDA and CDR2 is SQIVND (reference sequence). With 10 bases removed from V and 5 bases from J, the gap between germline ends came to 27 bases. The DNA of the CDR3 is TGTGCCACCCATCCCATCCCTCTGACGGGAGTCAACAATGAGCAGTTCTTC. Amino acids: CATHPIPLTGVNNEQFF.

V gene TRBV6-5 combines with J gene TRBJ1-2; 10 nucleotides align to TRBD1. Unmatched junction bases numbered 1, after V lost 5 bases and J lost 7 bases. This CDR3 has 12 amino acids. CDR1 is MNHEY and CDR2 is SVGAGI in the germline V gene. The CDR3 region has the DNA TGTGCCAGCAGTAGGACAGGGGGTGGCTACACCTTC. Its translation: CASSRTGGGYTF.

V is TRBV5-6 and J is TRBJ1-2, with 10 bases that match TRBD1. Germline V gene data show CDR1 as SGHDT and CDR2 as YYEEEE. After removal of 4 bases from V and 6 bases from J, the junction contained 9 bases not matched to a gene. This CDR3 is 15 amino acids long. CDR3 coding DNA: TGTGCCAGCAGCACCGGACAGGGGGTAGGGAATGGCTACACCTTC. It specifies CASSTGQGVGNGYTF.

V and J are TRBV5-1 and TRBJ2-7, with D hard to call. Germline V gene sequence: CDR1 SGHRS, CDR2 YFSETQ. Trimming removed 4 bases at V and 1 base at J, with 9 bases between. The CDR3 has 13 residues. Here the CDR3 DNA reads TGCGCCAGCAGCGACTTGCCATCCTACGAGCAGTACTTC. It is translated as CASSDLPSYEQYF.

The chain is built from TRBV6-5 and TRBJ2-1; 7 positions agree with TRBD2. Germline CDR1 and CDR2: MNHEY and SVGAGI. Trimming removed 5 bases from V and 1 base from J; junction bases left unmatched: 5. The CDR3 loop spans 15 amino acids. CDR3 bases: TGTGCCAGCAGTCCTCTAGCGGTATCCTACAATGAGCAGTTCTTC. Amino acids: CASSPLAVSYNEQFF.

V is TRBV11-2 and J is TRBJ2-7, with D possibly TRBD1 on 6 matching bases. Germline assignment: CDR1 SGHAT and CDR2 FQNNGV. The CDR3 spans 14 residues. Deletions cut 2 bases from V and 6 bases from J, with 14 bases between. CDR3 loop: CASSLTGSMVEQYF. The CDR3 DNA follows: TGTGCCAGCAGCTTAACAGGGTCGATGGTCGAGCAGTACTTC.

This clone was found a few times. The rearrangement links TRBV4-2 to TRBJ2-7; possible D gene TRBD1, 5 bases. The CDR3 is 18 residues long. Germline lookup yields CDR1 LGHNA and CDR2 YNFKEQ. Trimming shortened V by 0 bases and J by 3 bases, and 21 bases separated the two germline ends. The CDR3 sequence: CASSQDLSWGTQGYEQYF. The CDR3 DNA sequence: TGTGCCAGCAGCCAAGATCTTAGTTGGGGAACCCAGGGCTACGAGCAGTACTTC.

The CDR3 DNA is TGTGCCACAGCGCCCGGGATATCTGGAAACACCATATATTTT. Its protein product is CATAPGISGNTIYF. The chain uses TRBV15 and TRBJ1-3; no definite D call. Trimming removed 9 bases at V and 1 base at J, with 13 bases between. CDR1 LNHNV and CDR2 YYDKDF come from the germline V gene (reference sequence). The CDR3 covers 14 residues.

With respect to this clone: The sample carries other DNA sequences with the same CDR3. This sequence joins TRBV18 and TRBJ1-2; 10 positions match TRBD1. Germline CDR1 and CDR2: KGHSH and LQKENI. V gave up 3 bases and J gave up 0 bases; unmatched junction bases: 1. The CDR3 has 15 residues. The CDR3 DNA reads TGTGCCAGCTCACCTGGACAGGGGGCTAACTATGGCTACACCTTC. Translation: CASSPGQGANYGYTF.

The rearrangement joins TRBV27 to TRBJ1-2; tentatively, D is TRBD1 (5 bases). V was pared by 6 bases and J by 1 base, with 9 bases between. Per the germline V gene, CDR1 is MNHEY and CDR2 is SMNVEV (reference sequence). The CDR3 runs to 13 residues. CDR3 region: CASSWGVNYGYTF. In DNA form, the CDR3 reads TGTGCCAGCAGCTGGGGGGTTAACTATGGCTACACCTTC.

The chain links TRBV28 to TRBJ2-1; 11 bases line up with TRBD2. CDR1 and CDR2 from the germline V gene are MDHEN and SYDVKM. V shed 7 bases, J shed 5 bases, and the junction held 7 bases outside the gene matches. This CDR3 region has 15 residues. CDR3 residues: CASNQLAGDNNEQFF. The DNA for the CDR3 is TGTGCCAGCAACCAACTAGCGGGAGATAACAATGAGCAGTTCTTC.

The V gene is TRBV7-9, the J gene TRBJ2-2, with D perhaps TRBD2 (5 bases). CDR3 length equals 16 residues. Trimming removed 7 bases at V and 2 bases at J, with 17 bases between. CDR1 is SEHNR, CDR2 FQNEAQ, per germline (reference sequence). CDR3 loop: CASTPRGLFNTGELFF. In DNA form, the CDR3 reads TGTGCCAGCACCCCCCGCGGACTTTTCAACACCGGGGAGCTGTTTTTT.

The chain combines TRBV5-1 with TRBJ1-4, with D possibly being TRBD1 (5 bases). The CDR3 extends over 12 amino acids. V lost 6 bases, J lost 8 bases, and 11 bases lay in between. The germline gives CDR1 SGHRS, CDR2 YFSETQ. CDR3 residues: CASTSAGEKLFF. DNA of the CDR3: TGCGCCAGCACCTCGGCAGGGGAAAAACTGTTTTTT.

The gene calls are TRBV29-1 and TRBJ1-2; weak D call: TRBD1 (6 bases). Trimming removed 2 bases from V and 3 bases from J, with 10 bases in between. CDR1 SQVTM and CDR2 ANQGSEA come from the germline V gene. The CDR3 sequence is 13 residues long. The CDR3 DNA follows: TGCAGCGTTGAAAAGGGGGGGGACTATGGCTACACCTTC. Its translation is CSVEKGGDYGYTF. The entire variable domain, with the rest obtained from reference TRBV29-1 and TRBJ1-2, is as follows: SAVISQKPSRDICQRGTSLTIQCQVDSQVTMMFWYRQQPGQSLTLIATANQGSEATYESGFVIDKFPISRPNLTFSTLTVSNMSPEDSSIYLCSVEKGGDYGYTFGSGTRLTVV.

This clone was detected once. The CDR3 region has the DNA TGTGCCAGCAGTTTAAAGTTTCAGGGAAGACAGCCCCAGCATTTT. It translates to CASSLKFQGRQPQHF. J is TRBJ1-5 and V is TRBV27, with a tentative D call TRBD1 (5 bases). In germline, CDR1 is MNHEY, CDR2 SMNVEV (reference sequence). Deletions cut 2 bases from V and 7 bases from J, with 15 bases between. This CDR3 is built from 15 residues.

V usage is TRBV7-9 and J usage is TRBJ2-5, with TRBD1 matching over 12 bases. V shed 5 bases, J shed 5 bases, and the junction held 6 bases outside the gene matches. The CDR3 length is 15 residues. CDR1 SEHNR and CDR2 FQNEAQ come from the germline V gene (reference sequence). CDR3 region: CASSPRDRGRETQYF. The CDR3 region has the DNA TGTGCCAGCAGCCCAAGGGACAGGGGGCGGGAGACCCAGTACTTC.

The chain couples TRBV11-3 to TRBJ2-3; TRBD1 matches 7 bases. CDR1 and CDR2 (germline): SGHNT, YENEEA. The trim removed 5 bases at V and 4 bases at J, leaving 12 bases unmatched. The CDR3 consists of 16 residues. The chain's CDR3 is CASSPGTAIISDTQYF. CDR3 nucleotides: TGTGCCAGCAGCCCCGGGACAGCTATAATTTCAGATACGCAGTATTTT.

The chain couples TRBV9 to TRBJ1-2; the match to TRBD1 covers 7 bases. From germline, CDR1 is SGDLS and CDR2 YYNGEE. The CDR3 is made up of 15 amino acids. V dropped 3 bases and J dropped 5; count of bases not matched to a gene: 10. The CDR3 coding sequence is TGTGCCAGCAGCGCAGTCCGGGACAGCAGATATGGCTACACCTTC. Its protein product is CASSAVRDSRYGYTF.

The chain carries TRBV5-3 and TRBJ2-7, with D tentatively TRBD2 (5 bases). TRBV5-3 is reported as an ORF; its role is uncertain. Trimming shortened V by 6 bases and J by 2 bases, and 21 bases separated the two germline ends. This CDR3 is 16 amino acids long. The CDR3 spells CARTPTYPGNPYEQYF. CDR3 coding DNA: TGTGCCAGAACCCCCACTTATCCGGGGAACCCCTACGAGCAGTACTTC.

This clone was detected once. J is TRBJ1-5 and V is TRBV19; D perhaps matches TRBD1 (6 bases). The CDR3 has 15 residues. V dropped 4 bases and J dropped 4 bases, with 14 bases sitting between them. Germline CDR1 reads LNHDA; CDR2 reads SQIVND (reference sequence). For the CDR3, the DNA is TGTGCCAGTAGTACAGGAGGGGGGGTTAATCAGCCCCAGCATTTT. This gives the protein CASSTGGGVNQPQHF. Drawing the rest from reference TRBV19 and TRBJ1-5, the complete variable domain is DGGITQSPKYLFRKEGQNVTLSCEQNLNHDAMYWYRQDPGQGLRLIYYSQIVNDFQKGDIAEGYSVSREKKESFPLTVTSAQKNPTAFYLCASSTGGGVNQPQHFGDGTRLSIL.

The chain employs TRBV9 and TRBJ2-3; a weak D match, TRBD2 (6 bases). The CDR3 spans 17 residues. Germline V lookup: CDR1 SGDLS, CDR2 YYNGEE. Trimming cost V 2 bases and J 2 bases, with 18 bases left between them. The CDR3 sequence is CASSVNQRVNPTDTQYF. The DNA of the CDR3 is TGTGCCAGCAGCGTGAATCAGCGGGTAAACCCCACAGATACGCAGTATTTT.

This clone was picked up one time. The genes are TRBV30 and TRBJ2-2; D may be TRBD1 (5 bases). The CDR3 sequence is 12 residues long. V lost 2 bases, J lost 9 bases, and 10 bases lay in between. CDR1 GTSNPN and CDR2 SVGIG come from the germline V gene (reference sequence). CDR3 DNA: TGTGCCTGGAGTCCATGGGGCAGGGAGCTGTTTTTT. Translation: CAWSPWGRELFF.

J is TRBJ1-1 and V is TRBV4-1; D gene ambiguous. Trimming took off 1 base at V and 5 bases at J, with 14 bases between the two ends. The germline V gene encodes CDR1 MGHRA and CDR2 YSYEKL. CDR3 size: 15 residues. The CDR3 coding sequence is TGCGCCAGCAGCCAAGGTAAGACCCAGGAAACTGAAGCTTTCTTT. This encodes CASSQGKTQETEAFF.

This clone was seen just once. The gene calls are TRBV10-3 and TRBJ1-2; 10 nucleotides agree with TRBD1. The CDR3 length is 14 residues. CDR1 is ENHRY, CDR2 SYGVKD, per germline. Unmatched junction bases numbered 5, after V lost 6 bases and J lost 4 bases. CDR3 coding DNA: TGTGCCATCAGCACGGGGACAGGGGCCTATGGCTACACCTTC. Translation gives CAISTGTGAYGYTF.

The V and J genes are TRBV30 and TRBJ1-1, with TRBD1 matching 8 bases. This CDR3 comprises 15 residues. Trimming at V came to 4 bases and at J to 2 bases, leaving 9 bases not matched to a gene. Germline V gene data show CDR1 as GTSNPN and CDR2 as SVGIG (reference sequence). The CDR3 loop is CAWTETGDLNTEAFF. As DNA, the CDR3 is TGTGCCTGGACGGAGACAGGGGACCTCAACACTGAAGCTTTCTTT.

This clone appeared a few times. This chain joins TRBV19 and TRBJ1-1, with a possible D match to TRBD1 (5 bases). Germline V gene sequence: CDR1 LNHDA, CDR2 SQIVND (reference sequence). This CDR3 is built from 15 residues. Trimming cost V 6 bases and J 1 base, with 15 bases left between them. The CDR3 sequence: CASRLRVLTNTEAFF. In DNA, the CDR3 is TGTGCCAGTAGGCTCAGGGTACTGACGAACACTGAAGCTTTCTTT.